This is a list of T cell receptor beta chains from one sample in a study of blood T cell repertoires in COVID-19. TCRdb's copy holds only in-frame clones and misses some; the assay was immunoSEQ multiplex PCR. The table lists tens of thousands of clones, around 87% of them singletons, with more than 15% in the top ten. What was sequenced was peripheral blood. These receptors were taken from a woman aged 60-75 years with COVID-19, enrolled during active disease. Each CDR3 is given with its conserved first and last residue. A D gene is named only where the DNA matches it firmly. Size tells how often a clone was seen (once, few, many) or the class of an expanded clone, and some rows leave it out.

>TRBV19|TRBJ1-5|-|once
CASSREGNQPQHF
TGTGCCAGTAGTCGGGAGGGTAATCAGCCCCAGCATTTT
>TRBV30|TRBJ2-7|-|-
CAWSVLPYEQYF
TGTGCCTGGAGTGTACTCCCCTACGAGCAGTACTTC
>TRBV30|TRBJ2-2|TRBD1|-
CAWSYLIFPGTGGPGELFF
TGTGCCTGGAGTTATTTGATCTTCCCGGGAACAGGGGGCCCCGGGGAGCTGTTTTTT
>TRBV6-5|TRBJ2-5|-|-
CASSLPGPRGTQYF
TGTGCCAGCAGCCTGCCGGGCCCCAGGGGGACCCAGTACTTC
>TRBV9|TRBJ2-5|TRBD1|-
CASSVRTGPSETQYF
TGTGCCAGCAGCGTCCGGACAGGGCCTTCAGAGACCCAGTACTTC
>TRBV9|TRBJ2-2|-|-
CASSPRPRGNTGELFF
TGTGCCAGCAGCCCCCGCCCCAGGGGCAACACCGGGGAGCTGTTTTTT
>TRBV11-1|TRBJ2-4|-|once
CASSFWGDAKNIQYF
TGTGCCAGCAGCTTTTGGGGGGATGCCAAAAACATTCAGTACTTC
>TRBV2|TRBJ2-2|TRBD2|-
CASSFSGRLVGGELFF
TGTGCCAGCAGTTTTAGCGGGAGACTTGTCGGCGGGGAGCTGTTTTTT
>TRBV9|TRBJ1-3|-|-
CASNRQTGNTIYF
TGTGCCAGCAATCGACAGACTGGAAACACCATATATTTT
>TRBV9|TRBJ2-2|TRBD2|-
CASSALGGAGGGTGELFF
TGTGCCAGCAGCGCACTCGGTGGAGCGGGAGGGGGCACCGGGGAGCTGTTTTTT
>TRBV7-2|TRBJ2-7|TRBD2|-
CASSLYTSGRIIYEQYF
TGTGCCAGCAGCTTATATACTAGCGGGCGTATTATCTACGAGCAGTACTTC
>TRBV19|TRBJ1-2|-|-
CASDSNRASRSGYTF
TGTGCCAGTGATTCGAACAGGGCGTCAAGGTCCGGCTACACCTTC
>TRBV6-6|TRBJ1-2|TRBD1|once
CASTRQGNYGYTF
TGTGCCAGCACCCGACAGGGTAACTATGGCTACACCTTC
>TRBV29-1|TRBJ2-3|TRBD2|once
CSSSPGGPTDTQYF
TGCAGCTCCTCCCCGGGGGGGCCCACAGATACGCAGTATTTT
>TRBV6-5|TRBJ2-1|-|-
CASSYSNRDEQFF
TGTGCCAGCAGTTACTCGAACAGGGATGAGCAGTTCTTC
>TRBV10-3|TRBJ2-6|TRBD2|-
CAISGLAALSGANVLTF
TGTGCCATCAGTGGGCTAGCGGCTCTCTCTGGGGCCAACGTCCTGACTTTC
>TRBV3-1/TRBV3-2|TRBJ2-7|TRBD2|-
CASSLLSGIRPYEQYF
TGTGCCAGCAGCCTCTTGAGCGGGATTAGACCCTACGAGCAGTACTTC
>TRBV4-1|TRBJ2-7|-|-
CASSPGEAVGFYEQYF
TGCGCCAGCAGCCCGGGAGAGGCAGTAGGATTCTACGAGCAGTACTTC
>TRBV6-2/TRBV6-3|TRBJ2-7|TRBD1|-
CASSTDRVLVEQYF
TGTGCCAGCAGCACCGACAGGGTCTTGGTCGAGCAGTACTTC
>TRBV9|TRBJ2-7|-|-
CASSVSGQYSYEQYF
TGTGCCAGCAGCGTCTCCGGACAGTACTCCTACGAGCAGTACTTC
>TRBV12-5|TRBJ2-7|TRBD2|few
CASAPTFTGGLIYEQYF
TGTGCTAGTGCCCCAACTTTCACGGGAGGACTTATCTACGAGCAGTACTTC
>TRBV15|TRBJ2-7|-|-
CATSRDPGTYEQYF
TGTGCCACCAGCAGAGACCCCGGGACCTACGAGCAGTACTTC
>TRBV7-9|TRBJ2-1|TRBD2|-
CASSPQTSGIYNEQFF
TGTGCCAGCAGCCCACAGACTAGCGGGATTTACAATGAGCAGTTCTTC
>TRBV9|TRBJ2-3|TRBD2|-
CASTMGLGGTDTQYF
TGTGCCAGCACCATGGGACTAGGGGGCACAGATACGCAGTATTTT
>TRBV6-5|TRBJ2-7|TRBD1|-
CASRGTASTYEQYF
TGTGCCAGCAGGGGGACAGCCTCAACCTACGAGCAGTACTTC
>TRBV5-6|TRBJ2-1|-|-
CASSHRERAGRNEQFF
TGTGCCAGCAGCCACAGGGAAAGGGCCGGTCGAAATGAGCAGTTCTTC
>TRBV5-1|TRBJ2-3|TRBD1|-
CASSPRQGNSDTQYF
TGCGCCAGCAGCCCTAGACAGGGAAATTCAGATACGCAGTATTTT
>TRBV9|TRBJ2-7|-|-
CASSVGVADTYEQYF
TGTGCCAGCAGCGTAGGGGTAGCTGATACCTACGAGCAGTACTTC
>TRBV11-3|TRBJ1-2|TRBD1|few
CASSGTGDFIYGYTF
TGTGCCAGCAGCGGGACAGGAGACTTTATCTATGGCTACACCTTC
>TRBV10-1|TRBJ2-3|TRBD2|-
CASSGSASGLQEDTQYF
TGCGCCAGCAGTGGTTCTGCTAGCGGACTGCAGGAAGATACGCAGTATTTT
>TRBV4-3|TRBJ1-2|-|-
CASSQAVAAEPNYGYTF
TGCGCCAGCAGCCAAGCCGTGGCCGCGGAACCTAACTATGGCTACACCTTC
>TRBV27|TRBJ2-7|-|-
CASSLPGSYEQYF
TGTGCCAGCAGTTTACCAGGATCCTACGAGCAGTACTTC
>TRBV30|TRBJ2-7|-|-
CAWAGSMASQTSYEQYF
TGTGCCTGGGCAGGGTCGATGGCCTCTCAAACCTCCTACGAGCAGTACTTC
>TRBV13|TRBJ2-1|-|once
CASSPYRTFRNEQFF
TGTGCCAGCAGTCCATACAGAACTTTTAGGAATGAGCAGTTCTTC
>TRBV27|TRBJ1-5|TRBD1|-
CASRDRDSNQPQHF
TGTGCCAGCAGGGACAGGGATAGCAATCAGCCCCAGCATTTT
>TRBV27|TRBJ1-5|TRBD1|-
CASSAGGLSRTQPQHF
TGTGCCAGCAGTGCAGGGGGCCTCTCCCGCACCCAGCCCCAGCATTTT
>TRBV27|TRBJ2-2|TRBD1|once
CASSLTGVPGELFF
TGTGCCAGCAGCCTGACAGGGGTGCCCGGGGAGCTGTTTTTT
>TRBV28|TRBJ2-2|-|-
CASTQFRDRLYTGELFF
TGTGCCAGCACCCAATTCCGAGACAGGTTATACACCGGGGAGCTGTTTTTT
>TRBV7-2|TRBJ1-2|TRBD1|-
CASSLFPTGGYGYTF
TGTGCCAGCAGCTTATTCCCGACAGGGGGGTATGGCTACACCTTC
>TRBV7-3|TRBJ2-5|TRBD2|-
CASSLNSGEETQYF
TGTGCCAGCAGCTTAAATAGCGGGGAAGAGACCCAGTACTTC
>TRBV9|TRBJ2-5|-|-
CASSASAGEETQYF
TGTGCCAGCAGCGCGAGCGCTGGCGAAGAGACCCAGTACTTC
>TRBV11-1|TRBJ2-7|TRBD1|-
CASSFGDRAGEQYF
TGTGCCAGCAGCTTTGGGGACAGGGCTGGCGAGCAGTACTTC
>TRBV19|TRBJ1-4|-|-
CSTRQGGSEKLFF
TGTTCGACCCGGCAGGGAGGAAGTGAAAAACTGTTTTTT
>TRBV6-5|TRBJ1-5|-|-
CASSYRQAINQPQHF
TGTGCCAGCAGTTACCGACAGGCTATCAATCAGCCCCAGCATTTT
>TRBV9|TRBJ1-4|-|-
CASSPGKKTNEKLFF
TGTGCCAGCAGCCCCGGGAAAAAAACTAATGAAAAACTGTTTTTT
>TRBV24-1|TRBJ2-7|-|-
CATSDPGHSYEQYF
TGTGCCACCAGTGATCCGGGACACTCCTACGAGCAGTACTTC
>TRBV24-1|TRBJ2-3|-|-
CATSARGQGRTDTQYF
TGTGCCACCAGTGCCCGAGGCCAGGGGAGAACAGATACGCAGTATTTT
>TRBV11-2|TRBJ1-4|TRBD1|-
CASSPTGSNEKLFF
TGTGCCAGCAGCCCGACAGGGTCTAATGAAAAACTGTTTTTT
>TRBV29-1|TRBJ2-2|TRBD1|-
CSVTGTGGMYTGELFF
TGCAGCGTCACCGGGACAGGGGGTATGTACACCGGGGAGCTGTTTTTT
>TRBV5-1|TRBJ2-3|TRBD2|-
CASSPGRLAGVGDTQYF
TGCGCCAGCAGCCCCGGCAGGCTAGCGGGAGTTGGAGATACGCAGTATTTT
>TRBV5-1|TRBJ2-4|-|-
CASSLAEEAKNIQYF
TGCGCCAGCAGCTTGGCGGAGGAAGCCAAAAACATTCAGTACTTC
>TRBV7-3|TRBJ1-6|-|-
CASSLEPTRYNSPLHF
TGTGCCAGCAGCTTAGAACCCACGAGGTATAATTCACCCCTCCACTTT
>TRBV4-1|TRBJ1-4|-|-
CASSHYHTDQASEKLFF
TGCGCCAGCAGCCATTACCACACCGATCAAGCGAGTGAAAAACTGTTTTTT